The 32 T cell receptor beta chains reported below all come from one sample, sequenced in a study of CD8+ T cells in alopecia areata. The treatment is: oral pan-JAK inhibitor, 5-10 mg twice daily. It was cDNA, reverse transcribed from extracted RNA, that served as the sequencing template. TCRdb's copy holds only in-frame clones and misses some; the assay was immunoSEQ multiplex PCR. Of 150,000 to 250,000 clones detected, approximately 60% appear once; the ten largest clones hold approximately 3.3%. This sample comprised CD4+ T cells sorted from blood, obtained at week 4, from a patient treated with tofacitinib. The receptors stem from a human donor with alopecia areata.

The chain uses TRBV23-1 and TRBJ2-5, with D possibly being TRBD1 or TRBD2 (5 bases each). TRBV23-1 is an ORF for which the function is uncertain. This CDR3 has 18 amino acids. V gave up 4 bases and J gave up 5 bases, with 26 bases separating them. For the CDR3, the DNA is TGCGCCAGCAGTCGGATCCGGGACCCGCCCCTTACAGAGGAGACCCAGTACTTC. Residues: CASSRIRDPPLTEETQYF.

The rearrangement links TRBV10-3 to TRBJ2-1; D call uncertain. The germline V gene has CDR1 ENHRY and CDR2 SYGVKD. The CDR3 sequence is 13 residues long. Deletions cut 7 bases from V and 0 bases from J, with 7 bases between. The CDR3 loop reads CAIKSSSYNEQFF. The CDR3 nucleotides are TGTGCCATCAAATCGAGCTCCTACAATGAGCAGTTCTTC.

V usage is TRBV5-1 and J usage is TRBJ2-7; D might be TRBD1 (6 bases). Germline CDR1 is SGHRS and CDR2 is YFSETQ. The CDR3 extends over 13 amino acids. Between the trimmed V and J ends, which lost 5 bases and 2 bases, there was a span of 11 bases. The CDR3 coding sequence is TGCGCCAGCAGTGGACAGCCTGCCTACGAGCAGTACTTC. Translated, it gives CASSGQPAYEQYF.

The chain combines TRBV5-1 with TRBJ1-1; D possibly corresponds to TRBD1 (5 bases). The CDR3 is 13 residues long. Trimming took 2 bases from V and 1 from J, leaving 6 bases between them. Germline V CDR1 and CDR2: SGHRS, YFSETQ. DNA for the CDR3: TGCGCCAGCAGCTTCCAGGGGAACACTGAAGCTTTCTTT. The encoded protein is CASSFQGNTEAFF.

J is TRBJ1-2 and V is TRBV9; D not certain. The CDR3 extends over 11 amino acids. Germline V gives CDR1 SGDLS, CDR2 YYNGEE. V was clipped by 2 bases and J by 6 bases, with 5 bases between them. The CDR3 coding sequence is TGTGCCAGCAGCGTGGGAAATGGCTACACCTTC. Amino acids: CASSVGNGYTF.

The CDR3 here is CASSSLAGVYGYTF. CDR3 DNA sequence: TGTGCCAGCAGTTCCCTTGCAGGGGTCTATGGCTACACCTTC. The rearrangement uses TRBV27 and TRBJ1-2; maybe TRBD1 (6 bases). V shed 4 bases and J shed 4 bases, with 13 bases lying between them. The germline gives CDR1 MNHEY, CDR2 SMNVEV (reference sequence). This CDR3 has 14 amino acids.

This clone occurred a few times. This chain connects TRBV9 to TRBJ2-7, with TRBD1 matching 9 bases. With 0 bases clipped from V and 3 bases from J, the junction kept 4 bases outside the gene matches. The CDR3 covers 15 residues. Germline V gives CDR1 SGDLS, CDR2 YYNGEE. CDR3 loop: CASSVDGTGLYEQYF. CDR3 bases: TGTGCCAGCAGCGTAGACGGGACAGGGCTCTACGAGCAGTACTTC.

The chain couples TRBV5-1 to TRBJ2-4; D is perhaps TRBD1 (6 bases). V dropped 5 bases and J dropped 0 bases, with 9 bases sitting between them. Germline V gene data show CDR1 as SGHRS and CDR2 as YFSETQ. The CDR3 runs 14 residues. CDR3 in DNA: TGCGCCAGCAGGATACAGGGAGCCAAAAACATTCAGTACTTC. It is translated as CASRIQGAKNIQYF.

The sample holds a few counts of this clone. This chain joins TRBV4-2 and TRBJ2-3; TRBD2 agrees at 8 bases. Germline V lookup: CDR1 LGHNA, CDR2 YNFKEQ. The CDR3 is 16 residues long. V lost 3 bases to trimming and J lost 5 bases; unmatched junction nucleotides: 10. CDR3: CASSQSRGATRDTQYF. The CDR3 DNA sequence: TGTGCCAGCAGCCAGTCGCGGGGGGCCACTCGAGATACGCAGTATTTT.

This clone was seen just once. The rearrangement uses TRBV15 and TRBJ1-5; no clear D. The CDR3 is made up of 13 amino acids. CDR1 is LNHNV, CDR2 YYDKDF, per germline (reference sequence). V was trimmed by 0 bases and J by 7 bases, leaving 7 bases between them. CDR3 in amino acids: CATSRDPGQPQHF. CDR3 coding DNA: TGTGCCACCAGCAGAGATCCGGGGCAGCCCCAGCATTTT.

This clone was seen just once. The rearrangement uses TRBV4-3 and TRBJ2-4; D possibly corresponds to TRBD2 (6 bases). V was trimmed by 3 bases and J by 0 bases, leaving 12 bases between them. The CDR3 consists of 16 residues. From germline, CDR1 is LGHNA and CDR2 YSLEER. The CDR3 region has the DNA TGCGCCAGCAGCCATAGCCGGGGAGGAGCCAAAAACATTCAGTACTTC. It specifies CASSHSRGGAKNIQYF.

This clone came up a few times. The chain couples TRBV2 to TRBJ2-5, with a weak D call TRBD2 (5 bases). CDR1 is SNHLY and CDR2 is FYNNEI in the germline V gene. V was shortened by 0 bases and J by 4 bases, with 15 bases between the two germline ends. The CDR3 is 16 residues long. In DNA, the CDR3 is TGTGCCAGCAGTGAAGCGTATCGGGGATTGGGAGAGACCCAGTACTTC. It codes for CASSEAYRGLGETQYF. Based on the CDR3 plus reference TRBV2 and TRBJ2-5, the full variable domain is EPEVTQTPSHQVTQMGQEVILRCVPISNHLYFYWYRQILGQKVEFLVSFYNNEISEKSEIFDDQFSVERPDGSNFTLKIRSTKLEDSAMYFCASSEAYRGLGETQYFGPGTRLLVL.

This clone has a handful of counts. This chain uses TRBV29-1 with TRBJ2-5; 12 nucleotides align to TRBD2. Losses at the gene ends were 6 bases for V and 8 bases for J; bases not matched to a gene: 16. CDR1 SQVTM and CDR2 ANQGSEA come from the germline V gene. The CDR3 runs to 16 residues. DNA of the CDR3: TGCAGCGTGGAACCGAGGACCGGGACTAGCGGGCTCACCCAGTACTTC. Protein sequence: CSVEPRTGTSGLTQYF.

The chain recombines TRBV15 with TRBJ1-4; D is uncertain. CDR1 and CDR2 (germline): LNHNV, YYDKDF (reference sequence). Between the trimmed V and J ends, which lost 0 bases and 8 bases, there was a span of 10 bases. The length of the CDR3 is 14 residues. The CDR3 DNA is TGTGCCACCAGCAGAGATCAGAATAGGGAAAAACTGTTTTTT. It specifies CATSRDQNREKLFF.

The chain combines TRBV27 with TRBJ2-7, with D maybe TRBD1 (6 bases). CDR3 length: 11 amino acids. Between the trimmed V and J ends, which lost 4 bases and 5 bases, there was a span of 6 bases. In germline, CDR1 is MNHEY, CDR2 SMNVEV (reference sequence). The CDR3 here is CASSSGDEQYF. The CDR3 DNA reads TGTGCCAGCAGTTCAGGGGACGAGCAGTACTTC.

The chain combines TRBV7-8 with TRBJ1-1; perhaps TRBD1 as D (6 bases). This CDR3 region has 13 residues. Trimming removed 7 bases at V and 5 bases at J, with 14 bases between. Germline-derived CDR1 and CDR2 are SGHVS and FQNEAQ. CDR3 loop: CASTIGRGTEAFF. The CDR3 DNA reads TGTGCCAGCACAATTGGAAGGGGGACTGAAGCTTTCTTT.

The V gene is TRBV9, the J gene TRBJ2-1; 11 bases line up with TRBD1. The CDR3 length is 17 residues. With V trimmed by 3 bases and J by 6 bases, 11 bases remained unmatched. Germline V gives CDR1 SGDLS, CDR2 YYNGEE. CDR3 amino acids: CASSGLELGTGGNEQFF. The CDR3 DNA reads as TGTGCCAGCAGCGGACTAGAATTAGGGACAGGGGGCAATGAGCAGTTCTTC.

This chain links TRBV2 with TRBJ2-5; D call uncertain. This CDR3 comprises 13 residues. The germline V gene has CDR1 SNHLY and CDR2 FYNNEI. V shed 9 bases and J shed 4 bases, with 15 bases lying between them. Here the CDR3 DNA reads TGTGCCAGTCAGTATCAGGCGCGAGAGACCCAGTACTTC. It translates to CASQYQARETQYF.

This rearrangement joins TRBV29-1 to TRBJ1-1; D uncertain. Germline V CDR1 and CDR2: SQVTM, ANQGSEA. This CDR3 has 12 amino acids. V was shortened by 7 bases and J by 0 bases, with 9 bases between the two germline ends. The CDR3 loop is CSGKQMNTEAFF. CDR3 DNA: TGCAGCGGGAAACAGATGAACACTGAAGCTTTCTTT.

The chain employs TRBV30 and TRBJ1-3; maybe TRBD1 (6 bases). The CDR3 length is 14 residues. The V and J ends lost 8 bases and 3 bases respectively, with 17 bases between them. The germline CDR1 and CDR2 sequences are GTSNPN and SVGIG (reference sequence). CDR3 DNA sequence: TGTGCCGTGGTGAGGGGGGAAAATGGAAACACCATATATTTT. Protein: CAVVRGENGNTIYF.

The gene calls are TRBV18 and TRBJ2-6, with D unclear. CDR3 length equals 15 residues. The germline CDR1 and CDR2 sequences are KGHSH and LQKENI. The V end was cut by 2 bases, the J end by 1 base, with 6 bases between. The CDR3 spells CASSPERSGANVLTF. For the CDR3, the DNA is TGTGCCAGCTCACCAGAACGATCTGGGGCCAACGTCCTGACTTTC.

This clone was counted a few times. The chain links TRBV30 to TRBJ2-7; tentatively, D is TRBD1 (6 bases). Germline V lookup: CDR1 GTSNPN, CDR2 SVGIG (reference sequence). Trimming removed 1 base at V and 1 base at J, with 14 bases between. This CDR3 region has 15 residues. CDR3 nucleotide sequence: TGTGCCTGGAGTGAGGACAGTACCCTTTCCTACGAGCAGTACTTC. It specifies CAWSEDSTLSYEQYF.

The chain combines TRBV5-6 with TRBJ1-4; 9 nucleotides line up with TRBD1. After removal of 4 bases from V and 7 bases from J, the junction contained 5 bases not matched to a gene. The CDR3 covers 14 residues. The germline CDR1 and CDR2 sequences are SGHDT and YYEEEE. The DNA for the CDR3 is TGTGCCAGCAGCGTGGACAGGGGACGTGAAAAACTGTTTTTT. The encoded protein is CASSVDRGREKLFF. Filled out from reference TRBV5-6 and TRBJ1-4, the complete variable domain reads DAGVTQSPTHLIKTRGQQVTLRCSPKSGHDTVSWYQQALGQGPQFIFQYYEEEERQRGNFPDRFSGHQFPNYSSELNVNALLLGDSALYLCASSVDRGREKLFFGSGTQLSVL.

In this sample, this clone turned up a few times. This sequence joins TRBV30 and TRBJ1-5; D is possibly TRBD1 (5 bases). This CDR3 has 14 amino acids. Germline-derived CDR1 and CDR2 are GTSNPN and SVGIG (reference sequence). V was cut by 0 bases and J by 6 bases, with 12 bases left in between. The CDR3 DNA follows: TGTGCCTGGAGTGTAAGGGCGGGGGGTCAGCCCCAGCATTTT. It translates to CAWSVRAGGQPQHF. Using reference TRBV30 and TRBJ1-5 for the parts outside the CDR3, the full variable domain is SQTIHQWPATLVQPVGSPLSLECTVEGTSNPNLYWYRQAAGRGLQLLFYSVGIGQISSEVPQNLSASRPQDRQFILSSKKLLLSDSGFYLCAWSVRAGGQPQHFGDGTRLSIL.

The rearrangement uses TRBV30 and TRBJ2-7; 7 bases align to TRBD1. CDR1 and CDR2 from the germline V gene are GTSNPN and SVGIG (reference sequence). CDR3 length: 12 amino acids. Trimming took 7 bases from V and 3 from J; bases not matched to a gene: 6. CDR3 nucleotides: TGTGCCTCTATGACAGGGAACTACGAGCAGTACTTC. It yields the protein CASMTGNYEQYF.

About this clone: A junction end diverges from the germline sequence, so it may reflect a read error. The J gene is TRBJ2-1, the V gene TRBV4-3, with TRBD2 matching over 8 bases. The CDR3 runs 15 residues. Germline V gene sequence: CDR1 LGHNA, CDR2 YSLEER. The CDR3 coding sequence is TGCGCCAGCGGCCACGGCGGGGGGAACTACAATGAGCAGTTCTTC. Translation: CASGHGGGNYNEQFF.

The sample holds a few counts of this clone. CDR3 in DNA: TGTGCCAGCAGCTTGTGGGGGGTCGCAAATGAAAAACTGTTTTTT. This gives the protein CASSLWGVANEKLFF. The rearrangement joins TRBV5-4 to TRBJ1-4; D is perhaps TRBD1 (5 bases). The CDR3 is 15 amino acids. Germline CDR1 is SGHNT and CDR2 is YYREEE (reference sequence). With 1 base removed from V and 5 bases from J, the gap between germline ends came to 12 bases.

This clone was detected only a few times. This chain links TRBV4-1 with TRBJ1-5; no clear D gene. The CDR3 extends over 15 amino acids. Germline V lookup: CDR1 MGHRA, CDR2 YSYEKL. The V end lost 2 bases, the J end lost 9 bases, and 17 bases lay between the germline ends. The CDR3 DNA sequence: TGCGCCAGCAGCCAATTGGACCTTCCGGACCGGCCCCAGCATTTT. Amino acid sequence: CASSQLDLPDRPQHF.

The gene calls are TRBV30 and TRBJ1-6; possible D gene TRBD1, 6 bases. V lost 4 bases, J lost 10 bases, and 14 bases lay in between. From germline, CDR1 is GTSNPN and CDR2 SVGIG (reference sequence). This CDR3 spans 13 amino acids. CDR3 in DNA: TGTGCCTGGACGAGCGGGGGCAAGTCACCCCTCCACTTT. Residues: CAWTSGGKSPLHF.

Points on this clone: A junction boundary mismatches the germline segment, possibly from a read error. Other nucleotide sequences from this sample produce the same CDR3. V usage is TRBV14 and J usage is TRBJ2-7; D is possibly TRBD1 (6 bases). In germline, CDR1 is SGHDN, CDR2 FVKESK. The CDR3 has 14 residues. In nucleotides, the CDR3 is TGTGCCAGCAGCCAAGCGACAGGACCCTACGAGCAGTATTTC. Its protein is CASSQATGPYEQYF.

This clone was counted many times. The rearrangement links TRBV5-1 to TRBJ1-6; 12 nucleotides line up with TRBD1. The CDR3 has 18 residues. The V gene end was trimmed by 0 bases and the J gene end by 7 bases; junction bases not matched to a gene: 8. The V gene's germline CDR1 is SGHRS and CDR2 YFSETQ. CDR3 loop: CASSLAGQGATVNSPLHF. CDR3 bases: TGCGCCAGCAGCTTGGCGGGACAGGGGGCGACGGTGAATTCACCCCTCCACTTT.

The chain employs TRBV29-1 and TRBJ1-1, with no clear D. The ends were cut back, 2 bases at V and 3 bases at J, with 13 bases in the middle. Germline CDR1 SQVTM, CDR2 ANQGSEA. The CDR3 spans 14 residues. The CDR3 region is CSVETRGRDTEAFF. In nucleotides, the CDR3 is TGCAGCGTTGAAACGAGAGGGAGAGACACTGAAGCTTTCTTT.